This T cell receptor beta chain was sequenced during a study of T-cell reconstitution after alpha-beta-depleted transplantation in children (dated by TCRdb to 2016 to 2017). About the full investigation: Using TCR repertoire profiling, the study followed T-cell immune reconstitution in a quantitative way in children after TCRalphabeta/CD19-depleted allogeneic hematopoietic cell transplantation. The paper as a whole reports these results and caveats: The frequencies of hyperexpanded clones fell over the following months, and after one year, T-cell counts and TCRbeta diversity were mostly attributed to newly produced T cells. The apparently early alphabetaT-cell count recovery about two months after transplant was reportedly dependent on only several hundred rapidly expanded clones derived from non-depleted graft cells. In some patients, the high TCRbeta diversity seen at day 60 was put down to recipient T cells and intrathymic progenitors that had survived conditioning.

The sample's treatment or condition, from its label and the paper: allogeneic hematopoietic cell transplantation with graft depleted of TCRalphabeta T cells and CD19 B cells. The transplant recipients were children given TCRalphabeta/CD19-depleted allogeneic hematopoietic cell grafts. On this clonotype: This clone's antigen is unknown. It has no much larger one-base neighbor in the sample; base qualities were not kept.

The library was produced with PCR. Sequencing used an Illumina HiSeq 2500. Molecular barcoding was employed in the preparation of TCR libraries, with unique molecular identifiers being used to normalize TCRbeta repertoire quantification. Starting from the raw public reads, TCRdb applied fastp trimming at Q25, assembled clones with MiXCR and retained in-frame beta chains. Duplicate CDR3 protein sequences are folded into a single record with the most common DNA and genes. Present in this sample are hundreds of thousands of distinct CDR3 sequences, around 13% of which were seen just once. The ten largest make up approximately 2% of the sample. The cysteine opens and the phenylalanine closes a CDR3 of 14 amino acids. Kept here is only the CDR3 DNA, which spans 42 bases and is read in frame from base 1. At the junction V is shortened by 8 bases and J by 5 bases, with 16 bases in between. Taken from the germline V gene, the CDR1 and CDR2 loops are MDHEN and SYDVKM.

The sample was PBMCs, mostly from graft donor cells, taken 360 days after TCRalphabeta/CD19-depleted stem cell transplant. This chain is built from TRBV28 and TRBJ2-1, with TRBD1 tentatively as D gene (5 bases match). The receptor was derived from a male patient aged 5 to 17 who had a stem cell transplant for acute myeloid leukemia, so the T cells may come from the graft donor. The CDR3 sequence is CASESTARDNEQFF. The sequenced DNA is TGTGCCAGCGAGTCGACGGCCAGGGACAATGAGCAGTTCTTC.